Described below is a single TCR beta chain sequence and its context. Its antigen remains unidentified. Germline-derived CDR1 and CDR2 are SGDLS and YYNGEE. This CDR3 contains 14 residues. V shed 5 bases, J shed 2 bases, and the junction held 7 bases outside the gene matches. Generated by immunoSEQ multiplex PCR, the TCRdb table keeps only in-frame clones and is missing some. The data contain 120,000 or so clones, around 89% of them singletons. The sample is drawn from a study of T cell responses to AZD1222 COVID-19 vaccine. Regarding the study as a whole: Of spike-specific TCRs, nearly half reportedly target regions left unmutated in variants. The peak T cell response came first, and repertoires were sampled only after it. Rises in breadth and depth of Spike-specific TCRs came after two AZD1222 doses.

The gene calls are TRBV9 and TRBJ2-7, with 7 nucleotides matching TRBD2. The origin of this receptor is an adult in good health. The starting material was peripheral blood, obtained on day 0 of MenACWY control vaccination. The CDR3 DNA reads TGTGCCAGCAGTGTCGGACTAGGAACCTACGAGCAGTACTTC. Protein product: CASSVGLGTYEQYF.